One and the same sample provided the 18 T cell receptor beta chains below, sequenced in a study of blood T cell repertoires in COVID-19. Measured with immunoSEQ multiplex PCR; TCRdb has only the in-frame clones, and not every one. This repertoire shows 250,000 to 350,000 clones, around nine tenths found once; its top ten account for roughly 2.9%. Sample: PBMCs or T cells enriched from blood (not recorded which). The source of these receptors is a woman in her 50s who had been exposed to COVID-19.

The chain has TRBV2 and TRBJ2-7, with 7 bases identical to TRBD2. Unmatched junction bases numbered 7, after V lost 6 bases and J lost 5 bases. Germline CDR1 is SNHLY and CDR2 is FYNNEI. This CDR3 spans 13 amino acids. Here the CDR3 reads CASRASGPNEQYF. The CDR3 DNA is TGTGCCAGCAGGGCTAGCGGTCCCAACGAGCAGTACTTC.

The chain's CDR3 is CASSENFGRADTQYF. CDR3 in DNA: TGTGCCAGCAGTGAAAATTTCGGCAGGGCAGATACGCAGTATTTT. This sequence joins TRBV2 and TRBJ2-3; perhaps TRBD1 as D (5 bases). V was trimmed by 2 bases and J by 4 bases, leaving 13 bases between them. The length of the CDR3 is 15 residues. Germline CDR1 SNHLY, CDR2 FYNNEI.

The genes are TRBV4-1 and TRBJ2-5; a weak D match, TRBD1 (6 bases). The V end lost 1 base, the J end lost 1 base, and 10 bases lay between the germline ends. This CDR3 spans 15 amino acids. The V gene's germline CDR1 is MGHRA and CDR2 YSYEKL. The CDR3 region has the DNA TGCGCCAGCAGCCAAGTGAGAGGGGGCCAAGAGACCCAGTACTTC. This encodes CASSQVRGGQETQYF.

This clone has a single count. V and J are TRBV4-2 and TRBJ2-7; 7 bases match TRBD1. The CDR3 is made up of 13 amino acids. Trimming cost V 4 bases and J 5 bases; bases outside gene matches: 5. CDR1 and CDR2 (germline): LGHNA, YNFKEQ. DNA for the CDR3: TGTGCCAGCAGCCGGGGGACAGACCACGAGCAGTACTTC. Translated: CASSRGTDHEQYF.

The rearrangement uses TRBV2 and TRBJ1-5; D unresolved. With 5 bases removed from V and 0 bases from J, the gap between germline ends came to 5 bases. Germline loops: CDR1 SNHLY, CDR2 FYNNEI. The CDR3 has 13 amino acids. CDR3: CASSIDSNQPQHF. CDR3 coding DNA: TGTGCCAGCAGTATAGATAGCAATCAGCCCCAGCATTTT.

The chain combines TRBV5-4 with TRBJ2-6, with D possibly matching TRBD1 (5 bases). V was clipped by 0 bases and J by 2 bases, with 15 bases between them. The CDR3 extends over 18 amino acids. CDR1 is SGHNT, CDR2 YYREEE, per germline (reference sequence). CDR3 in amino acids: CASSLAQAGRTGANVLTF. For the CDR3, the DNA is TGTGCCAGCAGCTTGGCACAGGCTGGTCGAACTGGGGCCAACGTCCTGACTTTC.

The chain employs TRBV19 and TRBJ1-4; the match to TRBD1 covers 7 bases. The J segment lost 4 bases and the V segment lost 5 bases, leaving 7 bases of the junction unmatched. The CDR3 length is 15 residues. Germline V gene lookup returns CDR1 LNHDA and CDR2 SQIVND (reference sequence). CDR3: CASSATGALNEKLFF. The CDR3 DNA is TGTGCCAGTAGTGCAACAGGGGCGCTTAATGAAAAACTGTTTTTT.

The chain joins TRBV11-2 to TRBJ2-2, with 9 nucleotides matching TRBD1. CDR3 length: 16 amino acids. Germline CDR1 and CDR2: SGHAT and FQNNGV. V lost 0 bases to trimming and J lost 3 bases; unmatched junction nucleotides: 2. The CDR3 nucleotides read TGTGCCAGCAGCTTAGAGACAGGGGGTCACACCGGGGAGCTGTTTTTT. Its translation: CASSLETGGHTGELFF. The entire variable domain, with the rest obtained from reference TRBV11-2 and TRBJ2-2, is as follows: EAGVAQSPRYKIIEKRQSVAFWCNPISGHATLYWYQQILGQGPKLLIQFQNNGVVDDSQLPKDRFSAERLKGVDSTLKIQPAKLEDSAVYLCASSLETGGHTGELFFGEGSRLTVL.

This clone was picked up one time. The rearrangement uses TRBV28 and TRBJ1-1; TRBD1 is a possible D gene (5 bases). The V and J ends lost 8 bases and 6 bases respectively, with 13 bases between them. The CDR3 has 12 residues. CDR1 is MDHEN, CDR2 SYDVKM, per germline. This chain's CDR3 is CASRRPRAEAFF. The CDR3 bases are TGTGCCAGCCGACGGCCCAGGGCTGAAGCTTTCTTT.

V usage is TRBV15 and J usage is TRBJ1-4; tentative D call: TRBD1 (5 bases). This CDR3 region has 15 residues. Germline V gene lookup returns CDR1 LNHNV and CDR2 YYDKDF (reference sequence). With 4 bases removed from V and 4 bases from J, the gap between germline ends came to 13 bases. The CDR3 coding sequence is TGTGCCACCAGCAAACCAGGGAAACTTAATGAAAAACTGTTTTTT. This translates into CATSKPGKLNEKLFF. The variable domain in full, completed from reference TRBV15 and TRBJ1-4, reads DAMVIQNPRYQVTQFGKPVTLSCSQTLNHNVMYWYQQKSSQAPKLLFHYYDKDFNNEADTPDNFQSRRPNTSFCFLDIRSPGLGDTAMYLCATSKPGKLNEKLFFGSGTQLSVL.

The J gene is TRBJ1-4, the V gene TRBV5-1, with D perhaps TRBD1 (5 bases). Germline V gene sequence: CDR1 SGHRS, CDR2 YFSETQ. The CDR3 is 16 residues long. Trimming cost V 0 bases and J 8 bases, with 17 bases left between them. The CDR3 region is CASSLGTWGYEEKLFF. In nucleotides, the CDR3 is TGCGCCAGCAGCTTGGGGACATGGGGTTATGAGGAAAAACTGTTTTTT.

The table lists this clone with a few counts. The rearrangement links TRBV15 to TRBJ2-7; D perhaps matches TRBD1 (6 bases). The CDR3 totals 13 residues. The V end was cut by 0 bases, the J end by 12 bases, with 15 bases between. The germline gives CDR1 LNHNV, CDR2 YYDKDF (reference sequence). The CDR3, as DNA: TGTGCCACCAGCAGAGATCGGCAGGGGAATCCGTACTTC. Its protein is CATSRDRQGNPYF.

The chain joins TRBV3-1 (or the pseudogene TRBV3-2) to TRBJ1-6; 11 bases align to TRBD1. J gave up 9 bases and V 8 bases, and 6 bases lay outside the gene matches. The CDR3 covers 14 residues. From germline, CDR1 is LGHDT and CDR2 YNNKEL (reference sequence). CDR3 DNA: TGTGCCAGCGGCCCCGGGACAGGGGGTTCACCCCTCCACTTT. Translated, it gives CASGPGTGGSPLHF.

The chain has TRBV6-5 and TRBJ1-2; a weak D match, TRBD1 (5 bases). V gave up 7 bases and J gave up 2 bases, with 14 bases separating them. The CDR3 totals 14 residues. Germline-derived CDR1 and CDR2 are MNHEY and SVGAGI. CDR3: CASTLLGGNYGYTF. The CDR3 DNA reads TGTGCCAGCACCCTCCTCGGGGGGAACTATGGCTACACCTTC.

The chain links TRBV5-5 to TRBJ2-7, with 8 bases fitting TRBD2. This CDR3 is 15 amino acids long. Germline lookup yields CDR1 SGHKS and CDR2 YYEKEE (reference sequence). The J segment lost 3 bases and the V segment lost 0 bases, leaving 5 bases of the junction unmatched. In nucleotides, the CDR3 is TGTGCCAGCAGCTTGGCCGGGCGGGGGGTCTACGAGCAGTACTTC. It codes for CASSLAGRGVYEQYF. The full variable domain, rest sourced from reference TRBV5-5 and TRBJ2-7, is DAGVTQSPTHLIKTRGQQVTLRCSPISGHKSVSWYQQVLGQGPQFIFQYYEKEERGRGNFPDRFSARQFPNYSSELNVNALLLGDSALYLCASSLAGRGVYEQYFGPGTRLTVT.

The chain links TRBV11-2 to TRBJ2-1; 7 positions agree with TRBD1. Germline V gives CDR1 SGHAT, CDR2 FQNNGV. After removal of 6 bases from V and 6 bases from J, the junction contained 8 bases not matched to a gene. The length of the CDR3 is 14 residues. CDR3 sequence reads: CASRFTGQVNEQFF. CDR3 sequence (DNA): TGTGCCAGCAGGTTTACCGGACAGGTCAATGAGCAGTTCTTC.

CDR3 sequence: CASSFLSVREVYEQYF. The CDR3 nucleotides are TGTGCCAGCAGCTTCTTGTCAGTTAGAGAGGTCTACGAGCAGTACTTC. The chain joins TRBV5-6 to TRBJ2-7; no reliable D call. This CDR3 has 16 residues. V was shortened by 2 bases and J by 3 bases, with 18 bases between the two germline ends. Germline values: CDR1 SGHDT, CDR2 YYEEEE.

The genes are TRBV19 and TRBJ2-5; D is unclear. Trimming shortened V by 3 bases and J by 3 bases, and 8 bases separated the two germline ends. This CDR3 spans 13 amino acids. Per the germline V gene, CDR1 is LNHDA and CDR2 is SQIVND (reference sequence). CDR3 protein: CASSIYGEETQYF. The CDR3 region has the DNA TGTGCCAGTAGTATTTATGGAGAAGAGACCCAGTACTTC.